This T cell receptor beta chain was captured by sequencing in a study of identical twins. Study-level points and caveats: Partial confounding of zero-insertion analyses by invariant MAIT and iNKT cells was possible.

Via MiXCR, TCRdb re-called the 5' RACE reads, giving one row per CDR3 protein. The sample has about 570,000 distinct CDR3 sequences, approximately 9.6% seen once; the top ten hold around 3.1%. Germline-derived CDR1 and CDR2 are MRHNA and SNTAGT. CDR3 length equals 14 residues. V dropped 5 bases and J dropped 3 bases, with 12 bases sitting between them. This clonotype has at least ten counts. Its matching antigen is unknown. The same sample was also studied in work on yellow fever vaccine responses in identical twins. That paper adds: It has been reported that, in twins, the vaccine T cell response seemed partly convergent and partly personalized.

The sample comprised PBMCs. V is TRBV6-4 and J is TRBJ2-3; D gene ambiguous. The TCR originated in a woman between 18 and 30 years old in good health. The CDR3 region is CASSLTTRTDTQYF. CDR3 nucleotides: TGTGCCAGCAGTCTGACGACCAGAACAGATACGCAGTATTTT.